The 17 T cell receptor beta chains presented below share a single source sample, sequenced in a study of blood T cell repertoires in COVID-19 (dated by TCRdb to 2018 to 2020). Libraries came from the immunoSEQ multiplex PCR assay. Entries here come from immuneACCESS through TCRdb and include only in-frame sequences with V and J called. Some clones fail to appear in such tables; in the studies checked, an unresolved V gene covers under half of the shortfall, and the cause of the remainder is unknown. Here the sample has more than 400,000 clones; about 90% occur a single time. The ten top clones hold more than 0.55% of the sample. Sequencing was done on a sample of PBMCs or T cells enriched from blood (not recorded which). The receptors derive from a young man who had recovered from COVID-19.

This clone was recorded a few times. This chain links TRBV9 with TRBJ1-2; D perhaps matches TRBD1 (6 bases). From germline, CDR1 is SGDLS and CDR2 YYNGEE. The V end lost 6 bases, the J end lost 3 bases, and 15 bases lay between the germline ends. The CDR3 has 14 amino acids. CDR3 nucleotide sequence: TGTGCCAGCACACAGGGTGGAAACGACTATGGCTACACCTTC. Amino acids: CASTQGGNDYGYTF.

The DNA for the CDR3 is TGTGCCAGCAGCTTATACGAGGGCGCGGGTGATGGCTACACCTTC. Translating gives CASSLYEGAGDGYTF. The rearrangement links TRBV7-2 to TRBJ1-2; the D is unclear. Trimming took off 2 bases at V and 6 bases at J, with 16 bases between the two ends. The CDR3 spans 15 residues. Germline V CDR1 and CDR2: SGHTA, FQGNSA.

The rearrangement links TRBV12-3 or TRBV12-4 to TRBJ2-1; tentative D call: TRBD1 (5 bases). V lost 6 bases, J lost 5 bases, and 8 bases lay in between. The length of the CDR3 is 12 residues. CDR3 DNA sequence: TGTGCCAGCAGCCAGGGTCACAATGAGCAGTTCTTC. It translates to CASSQGHNEQFF.

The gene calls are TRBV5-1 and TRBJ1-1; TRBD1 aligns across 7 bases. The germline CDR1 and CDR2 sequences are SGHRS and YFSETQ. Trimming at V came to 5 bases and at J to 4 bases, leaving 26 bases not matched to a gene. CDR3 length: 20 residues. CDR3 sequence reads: CASSRAPRGTANLMSTEAFF. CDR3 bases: TGCGCCAGCAGTAGGGCCCCCAGGGGGACTGCGAACTTAATGAGCACTGAAGCTTTCTTT.

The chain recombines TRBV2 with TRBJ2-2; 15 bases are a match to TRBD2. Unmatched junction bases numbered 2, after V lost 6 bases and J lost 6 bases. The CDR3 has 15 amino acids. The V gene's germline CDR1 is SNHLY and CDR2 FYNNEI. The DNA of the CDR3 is TGTGCCAGCAGAGGACTAGCGGGAGGGTCCGGGGAGCTGTTTTTT. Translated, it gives CASRGLAGGSGELFF.

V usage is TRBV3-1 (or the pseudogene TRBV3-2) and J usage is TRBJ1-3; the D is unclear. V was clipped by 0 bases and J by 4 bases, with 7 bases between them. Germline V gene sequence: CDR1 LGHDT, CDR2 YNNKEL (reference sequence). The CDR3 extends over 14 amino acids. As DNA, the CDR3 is TGTGCCAGCAGCCAAGATGCGGGGGGAAACACCATATATTTT. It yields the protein CASSQDAGGNTIYF.

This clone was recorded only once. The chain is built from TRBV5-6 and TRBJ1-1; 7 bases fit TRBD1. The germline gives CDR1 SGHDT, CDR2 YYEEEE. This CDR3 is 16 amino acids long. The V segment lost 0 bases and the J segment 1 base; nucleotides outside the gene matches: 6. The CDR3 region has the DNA TGTGCCAGCAGCTTGGTGCCAGGGGGACAGAACACTGAAGCTTTCTTT. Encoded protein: CASSLVPGGQNTEAFF.

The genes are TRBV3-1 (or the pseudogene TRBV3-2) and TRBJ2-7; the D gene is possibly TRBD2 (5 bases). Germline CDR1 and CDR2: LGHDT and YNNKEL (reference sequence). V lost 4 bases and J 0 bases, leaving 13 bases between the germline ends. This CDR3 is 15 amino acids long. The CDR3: CASSPKRRSSYEQYF. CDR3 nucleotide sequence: TGTGCCAGCAGCCCGAAGCGGAGGAGCTCCTACGAGCAGTACTTC.

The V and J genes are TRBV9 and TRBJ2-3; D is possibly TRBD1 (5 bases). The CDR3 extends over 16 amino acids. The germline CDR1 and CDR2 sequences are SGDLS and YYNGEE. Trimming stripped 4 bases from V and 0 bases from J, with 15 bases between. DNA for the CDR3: TGTGCCAGCAGCCCAGTAGGGGAAACTAGCACAGATACGCAGTATTTT. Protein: CASSPVGETSTDTQYF.

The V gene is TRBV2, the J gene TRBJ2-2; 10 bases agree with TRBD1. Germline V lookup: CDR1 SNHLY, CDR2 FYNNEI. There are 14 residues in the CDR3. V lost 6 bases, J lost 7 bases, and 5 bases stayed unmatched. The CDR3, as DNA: TGTGCCAGCAGCGGGGACAGGGGCTTCGGGGAGCTGTTTTTT. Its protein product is CASSGDRGFGELFF.

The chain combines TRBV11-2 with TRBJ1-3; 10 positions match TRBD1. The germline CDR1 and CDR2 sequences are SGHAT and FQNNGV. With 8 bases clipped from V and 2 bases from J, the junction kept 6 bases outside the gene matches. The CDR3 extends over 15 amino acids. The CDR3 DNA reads TGTGCCAGCGGGGACAGGGGATTGCCTGGAAACACCATATATTTT. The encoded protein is CASGDRGLPGNTIYF.

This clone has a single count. Here the CDR3 DNA reads TGTGCCAGCAGCTTGAGCCAGGGGGTCAACAATCAGCCCCAGCATTTT. Residues: CASSLSQGVNNQPQHF. The V and J genes are TRBV7-8 and TRBJ1-5; 7 bases agree with TRBD1. V lost 3 bases, J lost 3 bases, and 8 bases stayed unmatched. Germline assignment: CDR1 SGHVS and CDR2 FQNEAQ. The CDR3 spans 16 residues.

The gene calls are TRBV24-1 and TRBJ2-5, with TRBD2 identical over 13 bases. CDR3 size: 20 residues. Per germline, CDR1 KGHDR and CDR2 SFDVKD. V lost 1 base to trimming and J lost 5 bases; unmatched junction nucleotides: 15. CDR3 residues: CATSDFKQTMGLAGMETQYF. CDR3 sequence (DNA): TGTGCCACCAGTGATTTTAAACAGACGATGGGACTAGCGGGAATGGAGACCCAGTACTTC.

The CDR3: CSVEGAGTYEQYF. CDR3 sequence (DNA): TGCAGCGTTGAAGGAGCGGGCACCTACGAGCAGTACTTC. The chain couples TRBV29-1 to TRBJ2-7; tentative D call: TRBD2 (6 bases). This CDR3 spans 13 amino acids. The germline CDR1 and CDR2 sequences are SQVTM and ANQGSEA. Trimming stripped 1 base from V and 2 bases from J, with 9 bases between.

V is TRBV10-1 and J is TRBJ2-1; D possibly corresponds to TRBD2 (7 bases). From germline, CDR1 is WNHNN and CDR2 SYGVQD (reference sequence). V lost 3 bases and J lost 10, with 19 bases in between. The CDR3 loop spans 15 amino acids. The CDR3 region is CASSETGLGGLEQFF. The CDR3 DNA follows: TGCGCCAGCAGTGAAACAGGACTAGGGGGTTTGGAGCAGTTCTTC.

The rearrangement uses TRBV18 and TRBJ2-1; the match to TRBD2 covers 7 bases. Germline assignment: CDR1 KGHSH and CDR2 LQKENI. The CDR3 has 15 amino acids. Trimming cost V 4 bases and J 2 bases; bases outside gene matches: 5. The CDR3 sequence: CASSQGLRTYNEQFF. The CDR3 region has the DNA TGTGCCAGCTCACAGGGACTACGAACCTACAATGAGCAGTTCTTC.

The CDR3 DNA reads as TGTGCCAGTAGCGGTACACAGGGCGAAGCTTTCTTT. This sequence encodes CASSGTQGEAFF. The rearrangement links TRBV19 to TRBJ1-1; the D gene is possibly TRBD1 (6 bases). The CDR3 has 12 residues. CDR1 and CDR2 (germline): LNHDA, SQIVND (reference sequence). V lost 6 bases and J lost 8, with 13 bases in between.